This T cell receptor (beta chain) was profiled in a study of glioma-infiltrating T cells after dendritic cell vaccination. The CDR3 covers 15 residues. V trimming: 5 bases; J trimming: 2 bases; junction bases outside the gene matches: 6. Germline CDR1 and CDR2: SGHTA and FQGNSA. This clone was seen once. Only in-frame clones appear in the TCRdb table, and some are missing; sequencing was by immunoSEQ multiplex PCR. The sample has about 92,000 clones; more than 75% are singletons. Source: blood, taken before dendritic cell vaccination. This chain links TRBV7-2 with TRBJ2-7, with 10 bases aligning to TRBD2. The source is a human donor with glioblastoma. The CDR3 is CASSHGTSEAYEQYF. The CDR3 DNA reads TGTGCCAGCAGCCACGGGACTAGCGAGGCCTACGAGCAGTACTTC.